The following is a T cell receptor beta chain sequence with its context. Germline CDR1 and CDR2: DFQATT and SNEGSKA (reference sequence). With 7 bases clipped from V and 4 bases from J, the junction kept 2 bases outside the gene matches. This CDR3 is built from 11 residues. The method was immunoSEQ multiplex PCR; TCRdb's version includes in-frame clones alone and lacks a portion of them. This sample carries some 120,000 clones, around 83% of them seen once, and the ten largest clones take roughly 13%. The record originates from a study of PD-1 blockade in mismatch repair-deficient tumors. The starting material was peripheral blood, obtained 44 weeks after starting pembrolizumab. This TCR was recovered from an adult with mismatch repair-deficient cancer. V gene TRBV20-1 combines with J gene TRBJ2-3, with TRBD2 matching over 7 bases. The CDR3 DNA sequence: TGCAGTGGGGCGGGAGCAGATACGCAGTATTTT. Encoded protein: CSGAGADTQYF.